Described below is a single TCR beta chain sequence and its context. The antigen is undetermined. This sample stems from a study of siplizumab effects on memory and regulatory T cells. Whole-study results and caveats: No assignable naive or memory phenotype existed for roughly 75-95% of proliferating CD4+ or CD8+ clones. Proliferating Tregs from siplizumab cultures lacked functional confirmation of suppression. Alloreactive sequences whose origin lay in unstimulated CD4+ memory cells were significantly reduced by siplizumab.

Assay: immunoSEQ multiplex PCR; the TCRdb copy retains only in-frame clones and omits some. The table has about 63,000 clones, less than 90% seen once. CDR1 MNHNY and CDR2 SVGAGI come from the germline V gene (reference sequence). The trim removed 2 bases at V and 6 bases at J, leaving 3 bases unmatched. CDR3 length: 15 amino acids. This TCR was sampled from a human donor in good health. The sequenced material came from memory CD4+ T cells sorted from blood. V usage is TRBV6-6 and J usage is TRBJ1-6; 8 bases agree with TRBD1. The DNA for the CDR3 is TGTGCCAGCAGTTACAAAGACAGGGGTAATTCACCCCTCCACTTT. The encoded protein is CASSYKDRGNSPLHF.